The clone carrying this T cell receptor beta chain has only a few counts. This entry comes from a study of blood T cell repertoires in COVID-19. About the research overall: Whether acute or convalescent, the COVID-19 samples came from the United States, Italy and Spain.

TCRdb's copy holds only in-frame clones and misses some; the assay was immunoSEQ multiplex PCR. The table lists 150,000 to 200,000 clones, roughly 90% of them singletons. The CDR3 has 17 amino acids. After removal of 5 bases from V and 1 base from J, the junction contained 6 bases not matched to a gene. The germline V gene has CDR1 MNHNY and CDR2 SVGAGI (reference sequence). Sequenced material: peripheral blood. This TCR derives from a man aged 35-49 years with acute or convalescent COVID-19. The chain links TRBV6-6 to TRBJ2-3, with 13 bases fitting TRBD2. The CDR3 spells CASSRGTSGIRTDTQYF. CDR3 coding DNA: TGTGCCAGCAGTCGCGGGACTAGCGGGATTCGCACAGATACGCAGTATTTT.